Given below is one T cell receptor (beta chain) in context. Its specificity is unknown. The germline gene is not matched at one end of the junction; a read error may be the cause. All sequencing subjects had displayed CD8+CD57+ cell expansion on flow cytometry. This entry belongs to a study of CD8+CD57+ T cells in acquired aplastic anemia. Background on the study: Sorted CD4+ and CD8+ cells gave an average of around 3.3 ug of DNA. Whole-study findings and limits: Patients and controls were found to share twenty-nine CD8+ CDR3 sequences. No significant patient-versus-control difference appeared in CD8+ Simpson's diversity.

The germline gives CDR1 SNHLY, CDR2 FYNNEI. The CDR3 runs to 14 residues. Researchers used genomic DNA as the template to profile TCR beta VDJ and CDR3. One entry per CDR3 protein results from TCRdb running MiXCR on the reads. The sample includes fewer than 300,000 distinct CDR3 sequences, roughly 82% of them seen just once. Sequencing input: sorted CD4+, CD8+, or CD8+CD57+ T cells (not recorded which) from PBMCs. The gene calls are TRBV2 and TRBJ2-3; D perhaps matches TRBD2 (6 bases). The sequence was obtained from a human donor with aplastic anemia. The CDR3 DNA reads as TGTGCCAGCAGTGTTGGGGGAGGTCACGATACGTTGTTTTTT. Its translation is CASSVGGGHDTLFF.